These T cell receptor beta chains were read from a single sample in a study of shared clonotypes between healthy human individuals. Repertoires were generated with immunoSEQ multiplex PCR, while TCRdb's copy carries only in-frame clones and drops some. Of approximately 2,200,000 clones detected, about 93% appear once; the ten largest clones hold roughly 1.8%. Sequenced sample: naive CD8+ T cells from PBMCs. These TCRs come from a man aged 18 to 30 in good health. Some clones in this sample may be carry-over from other donors' samples. The CDR3 runs from the conserved cysteine through the conserved F or W. D genes are given only for firm matches. Only part of the rows carry a size: once, few, many, or a class if the clone is expanded.

cdr3_aa: CASQGAGAYEQYF
cdr3_nt: TGTGCCAGTCAGGGGGCAGGAGCCTACGAGCAGTACTTC
v_call: TRBV19
d_call: TRBD1
j_call: TRBJ2-7
clone_size: once

cdr3_aa: CASSPSPAEGGANVLTF
cdr3_nt: TGCGCCAGCAGCCCAAGTCCCGCAGAGGGAGGGGCCAACGTCCTGACTTTC
v_call: TRBV4-1
d_call: -
j_call: TRBJ2-6
clone_size: -

cdr3_aa: CASSQVWLDRGLETQYF
cdr3_nt: TGTGCCAGCAGCCAAGTGTGGCTGGACAGGGGGCTGGAGACCCAGTACTTC
v_call: TRBV4-2
d_call: TRBD1
j_call: TRBJ2-5
clone_size: -

cdr3_aa: CASSPGVPGNTIYF
cdr3_nt: TGTGCCAGCAGCCCCGGGGTTCCCGGAAACACCATATATTTT
v_call: TRBV5-5
d_call: -
j_call: TRBJ1-3
clone_size: -

cdr3_aa: CASSLGQTFNYGYTF
cdr3_nt: TGTGCCAGCAGCTTAGGGCAGACATTCAACTATGGCTACACCTTC
v_call: TRBV9
d_call: -
j_call: TRBJ1-2
clone_size: -

cdr3_aa: CSVRGTISTDTQYF
cdr3_nt: TGCAGCGTTCGCGGGACCATAAGCACAGATACGCAGTATTTT
v_call: TRBV29-1
d_call: -
j_call: TRBJ2-3
clone_size: -

cdr3_aa: CASSREGNFQETQYF
cdr3_nt: TGCGCCAGCAGTAGGGAGGGAAATTTCCAAGAGACCCAGTACTTC
v_call: TRBV5-1
d_call: TRBD2
j_call: TRBJ2-5
clone_size: -

cdr3_aa: CASSPRTAMNTEAFF
cdr3_nt: TGTGCCAGCAGCCCCAGGACAGCCATGAACACTGAAGCTTTCTTT
v_call: TRBV28
d_call: -
j_call: TRBJ1-1
clone_size: -

cdr3_aa: CASSVGSGGGTEAFF
cdr3_nt: TGTGCCAGCAGCGTAGGGTCAGGGGGAGGTACTGAAGCTTTCTTT
v_call: TRBV9
d_call: TRBD1
j_call: TRBJ1-1
clone_size: few

cdr3_aa: CASSLGVLNTEAFF
cdr3_nt: TGTGCCAGCAGCTTGGGGGTCTTGAACACTGAAGCTTTCTTT
v_call: TRBV7-8
d_call: -
j_call: TRBJ1-1
clone_size: -

cdr3_aa: CASSSRERLNGYTF
cdr3_nt: TGTGCCAGTAGTTCCAGGGAAAGGTTGAATGGCTACACCTTC
v_call: TRBV19
d_call: -
j_call: TRBJ1-2
clone_size: once

cdr3_aa: CSVPGQGGGYTF
cdr3_nt: TGCAGCGTTCCGGGACAGGGGGGTGGCTACACCTTC
v_call: TRBV29-1
d_call: TRBD1
j_call: TRBJ1-2
clone_size: -

cdr3_aa: CSVTDLTGDSNQPQHF
cdr3_nt: TGCAGCGTTACGGATCTGACAGGGGATAGCAATCAGCCCCAGCATTTT
v_call: TRBV29-1
d_call: TRBD1
j_call: TRBJ1-5
clone_size: -

cdr3_aa: CASSIRDASYEQYF
cdr3_nt: TGTGCCAGTAGTATAAGGGACGCCTCCTACGAGCAGTACTTC
v_call: TRBV19
d_call: -
j_call: TRBJ2-7
clone_size: -

cdr3_aa: CASSLGQASADNEQFF
cdr3_nt: TGTGCCAGCAGCTTAGGGCAGGCTTCAGCAGACAATGAGCAGTTCTTC
v_call: TRBV7-9
d_call: -
j_call: TRBJ2-1
clone_size: -

cdr3_aa: CASSIGIGGPSNQPQHF
cdr3_nt: TGTGCCAGTAGTATCGGAATAGGGGGCCCGAGCAATCAGCCCCAGCATTTT
v_call: TRBV19
d_call: TRBD1
j_call: TRBJ1-5
clone_size: once

cdr3_aa: CASGEQPISGNTIYF
cdr3_nt: TGTGCCAGCGGGGAACAACCGATTTCTGGAAACACCATATATTTT
v_call: TRBV6-5
d_call: -
j_call: TRBJ1-3
clone_size: -

cdr3_aa: CARSLRRAKNIQYF
cdr3_nt: TGTGCCAGAAGCTTGAGGAGAGCCAAAAACATTCAGTACTTC
v_call: TRBV5-3
d_call: -
j_call: TRBJ2-4
clone_size: -

cdr3_aa: CAWTGATDTQYF
cdr3_nt: TGTGCCTGGACAGGAGCCACAGATACGCAGTATTTT
v_call: TRBV30
d_call: -
j_call: TRBJ2-3
clone_size: -

cdr3_aa: CASSSRLAENTDTQYF
cdr3_nt: TGTGCCAGCAGCTCCCGACTAGCGGAAAACACAGATACGCAGTATTTT
v_call: TRBV7-9
d_call: TRBD2
j_call: TRBJ2-3
clone_size: -

cdr3_aa: CASSDAAGGPDTQYF
cdr3_nt: TGTGCCAGCAGTGACGCTGCGGGAGGGCCAGATACGCAGTATTTT
v_call: TRBV6-4
d_call: TRBD2
j_call: TRBJ2-3
clone_size: -

cdr3_aa: CASSFSGEGAQYF
cdr3_nt: TGTGCCAGCAGCTTCTCCGGGGAAGGCGCCCAGTACTTC
v_call: TRBV13
d_call: -
j_call: TRBJ2-5
clone_size: once

cdr3_aa: CASSWGDIPQFF
cdr3_nt: TGTGCCAGCAGCTGGGGGGATATCCCGCAGTTCTTC
v_call: TRBV7-9
d_call: -
j_call: TRBJ2-1
clone_size: -

cdr3_aa: CASSFGVTYEQYF
cdr3_nt: TGTGCCAGCAGCTTCGGGGTCACCTACGAGCAGTACTTC
v_call: TRBV7-9
d_call: -
j_call: TRBJ2-7
clone_size: -

cdr3_aa: CAWSVLGEKLFF
cdr3_nt: TGTGCCTGGAGTGTACTCGGTGAAAAACTGTTTTTT
v_call: TRBV30
d_call: -
j_call: TRBJ1-4
clone_size: few

cdr3_aa: CASSSSPASGGSTDTQYF
cdr3_nt: TGTGCCAGCAGTTCCTCCCCTGCCAGCGGGGGTAGCACAGATACGCAGTATTTT
v_call: TRBV28
d_call: TRBD2
j_call: TRBJ2-3
clone_size: -

cdr3_aa: CASSLGGAEQYF
cdr3_nt: TGTGCCAGCAGCTTAGGGGGTGCCGAGCAGTACTTC
v_call: TRBV7-9
d_call: -
j_call: TRBJ2-7
clone_size: -

cdr3_aa: CASSPTSGSQSEQFF
cdr3_nt: TGTGCCAGCAGCCCGACTAGCGGGTCACAGAGTGAGCAGTTCTTC
v_call: TRBV7-3
d_call: TRBD2
j_call: TRBJ2-1
clone_size: -

cdr3_aa: CASSLPDRTPNQPQHF
cdr3_nt: TGTGCCAGCAGTTTGCCGGACAGGACCCCCAATCAGCCCCAGCATTTT
v_call: TRBV28
d_call: TRBD1
j_call: TRBJ1-5
clone_size: -

cdr3_aa: CASSSSRVSYNEQFF
cdr3_nt: TGTGCCAGCAGCAGTAGCAGGGTATCTTACAATGAGCAGTTCTTC
v_call: TRBV9
d_call: -
j_call: TRBJ2-1
clone_size: once

cdr3_aa: CATLPPSGRVNEQFF
cdr3_nt: TGTGCCACCTTGCCACCTAGCGGGAGGGTAAATGAGCAGTTCTTC
v_call: TRBV10-3
d_call: TRBD2
j_call: TRBJ2-1
clone_size: -

cdr3_aa: CASSGRDTLGAEGYNEQFF
cdr3_nt: TGCGCCAGCAGCGGCCGGGACACCTTAGGAGCGGAAGGCTACAATGAGCAGTTCTTC
v_call: TRBV5-1
d_call: -
j_call: TRBJ2-1
clone_size: -

cdr3_aa: CASSLQGPANEQFF
cdr3_nt: TGTGCCAGCAGTTTACAGGGCCCCGCCAATGAGCAGTTCTTC
v_call: TRBV27
d_call: -
j_call: TRBJ2-1
clone_size: -

cdr3_aa: CASSIRDGTDTQYF
cdr3_nt: TGTGCCAGCAGCATTAGGGACGGCACAGATACGCAGTATTTT
v_call: TRBV11-3
d_call: -
j_call: TRBJ2-3
clone_size: -

cdr3_aa: CASSYRGQPLNTEAFF
cdr3_nt: TGTGCCAGCAGTTACAGGGGCCAACCTCTGAACACTGAAGCTTTCTTT
v_call: TRBV6-5
d_call: -
j_call: TRBJ1-1
clone_size: -

cdr3_aa: CASRYGYEQYF
cdr3_nt: TGTGCCAGCAGGTACGGCTACGAGCAGTACTTC
v_call: TRBV7-3
d_call: -
j_call: TRBJ2-7
clone_size: -

cdr3_aa: CASRLQEFYEQYF
cdr3_nt: TGTGCCAGCAGACTACAGGAATTTTACGAGCAGTACTTC
v_call: TRBV6-5
d_call: -
j_call: TRBJ2-7
clone_size: -

cdr3_aa: CASSPLRGPHNYGYTF
cdr3_nt: TGTGCCAGCAGCCCCCTCAGAGGTCCCCACAACTATGGCTACACCTTC
v_call: TRBV28
d_call: -
j_call: TRBJ1-2
clone_size: -

cdr3_aa: CASSVDSGINIEQYF
cdr3_nt: TGTGCCAGCAGCGTAGACAGCGGGATTAATATCGAGCAGTACTTC
v_call: TRBV9
d_call: TRBD2
j_call: TRBJ2-7
clone_size: -

cdr3_aa: CASSDQGLGEPQHF
cdr3_nt: TGTGCCAGCAGTGACCAGGGCCTAGGGGAGCCCCAGCATTTT
v_call: TRBV2
d_call: -
j_call: TRBJ1-5
clone_size: -

cdr3_aa: CASSIAPGVNGYTF
cdr3_nt: TGTGCCAGCAGTATTGCCCCAGGGGTCAATGGCTACACCTTC
v_call: TRBV27
d_call: -
j_call: TRBJ1-2
clone_size: -

cdr3_aa: CASSLYGGYNEQFF
cdr3_nt: TGCGCCAGCAGCTTGTATGGCGGATACAATGAGCAGTTCTTC
v_call: TRBV5-1
d_call: -
j_call: TRBJ2-1
clone_size: -

cdr3_aa: CSVDRGNYGYTF
cdr3_nt: TGCAGCGTTGATCGAGGGAATTATGGCTACACCTTC
v_call: TRBV29-1
d_call: -
j_call: TRBJ1-2
clone_size: -

cdr3_aa: CASSFSSRGQGQPQHF
cdr3_nt: TGTGCCAGCAGCTTCTCGAGCAGGGGGCAGGGTCAGCCCCAGCATTTT
v_call: TRBV7-9
d_call: TRBD1
j_call: TRBJ1-5
clone_size: -

cdr3_aa: CASRAGQGFYYGYTF
cdr3_nt: TGTGCCAGCAGGGCGGGACAGGGCTTTTACTATGGCTACACCTTC
v_call: TRBV2
d_call: TRBD1
j_call: TRBJ1-2
clone_size: -

cdr3_aa: CASSGGLAGVINEQFF
cdr3_nt: TGTGCCAGCAGTGGTGGACTAGCGGGAGTTATTAATGAGCAGTTCTTC
v_call: TRBV6-1
d_call: TRBD2
j_call: TRBJ2-1
clone_size: -

cdr3_aa: CASSLGLHSGNTIYF
cdr3_nt: TGCGCCAGCAGCTTGGGACTGCACTCTGGAAACACCATATATTTT
v_call: TRBV5-1
d_call: -
j_call: TRBJ1-3
clone_size: -